This T cell receptor beta chain was identified during a study of T-cell memory formation after mild COVID-19. Study findings and constraints: Proof of SARS-CoV-2 specificity was absent for the second-wave clones that crested on day 37. The CD4+ clones that contracted clustered mainly within CM and EM, and the CD8+ clones concentrated in EMRA.

Concerning this clonotype: Its antigen remains unknown.

MiXCR, applied by TCRdb to the 5' RACE reads, yields one record per CDR3 protein. The repertoire holds roughly 620,000 distinct CDR3 sequences, with roughly 17% as singletons. Sequencing input: PBMCs or a T cell subset sorted from them (not recorded which). The source is an adult woman who had mild COVID-19 (a few samples of this study predate the infection). Cell type and time point are not known.

In DNA, the CDR3 is TGTGCCAGCAGTTTAGGACAGGGAGGGAAGGAGACCCAGTACTTC. It specifies CASSLGQGGKETQYF. The chain is built from TRBV12-3 or TRBV12-4 and TRBJ2-5, with D perhaps matching TRBD1 or TRBD2 (7 bases each). There are 15 residues in the CDR3. Trimming pared 1 base from V and 5 bases from J, leaving 14 bases between.